The 5 T cell receptor beta chains below were found in one sample sequenced in a study of shared clonotypes between healthy human individuals. Libraries were prepared by immunoSEQ multiplex PCR; TCRdb keeps only in-frame clonotypes and omits some of them. The repertoire holds about 1.4 million clones, with 96% as singletons. The specimen sequenced was naive CD4+ T cells sorted from blood. Subset described: CD45RA+ positively selected. The receptors stem from a man younger than 40 in good health.

The CDR3: CASSDTQYF. CDR3 in DNA: TGTGCCAGTTCAGATACGCAGTATTTT. The genes are TRBV7-9 and TRBJ2-3; D is unresolved. Trimming shortened V by 9 bases and J by 4 bases, and 2 bases separated the two germline ends. This CDR3 comprises 9 residues. Per the germline V gene, CDR1 is SEHNR and CDR2 is FQNEAQ (reference sequence).

This chain connects TRBV7-9 to TRBJ2-1; possibly TRBD1 for D (6 bases). This CDR3 has 12 residues. The ends were cut back, 11 bases at V and 5 bases at J, with 13 bases in the middle. CDR1 and CDR2 (germline): SEHNR, FQNEAQ (reference sequence). The CDR3 sequence is CAQGTLHNEQFF. CDR3 nucleotide sequence: TGTGCCCAAGGGACACTACACAATGAGCAGTTCTTC.

This clone has a single count. The chain has TRBV28 and TRBJ1-5; D is ambiguous. The V gene's germline CDR1 is MDHEN and CDR2 SYDVKM. CDR3 length: 15 residues. Between the trimmed V and J ends, which lost 6 bases and 3 bases, there was a span of 15 bases. In nucleotides, the CDR3 is TGTGCCAGCAGCCTAGGAGGGCCCCACAATCAGCCCCAGCATTTT. Its protein product is CASSLGGPHNQPQHF.

The rearrangement uses TRBV11-3 and TRBJ2-5; D perhaps matches TRBD2 (6 bases). The CDR3 is 15 amino acids. Between the trimmed V and J ends, which lost 2 bases and 4 bases, there was a span of 14 bases. The germline V gene has CDR1 SGHNT and CDR2 YENEEA. The CDR3: CASSLSFTSSETQYF. For the CDR3, the DNA is TGTGCCAGCAGCTTATCTTTTACTAGCTCAGAGACCCAGTACTTC.

The rearrangement joins TRBV10-1 to TRBJ2-1; TRBD1 matches 7 bases. The CDR3 length is 16 residues. The V gene's germline CDR1 is WNHNN and CDR2 SYGVQD (reference sequence). V trimming: 5 bases; J trimming: 0 bases; junction bases outside the gene matches: 7. The CDR3 coding sequence is TGCGCCAGCAGTCAGAACAGGGGCCGCTCCTACAATGAGCAGTTCTTC. It is translated as CASSQNRGRSYNEQFF.